The rows below give T cell receptor beta chains drawn from one sample of a study of regulatory T cells in long-lasting Graves disease. MiXCR, applied by TCRdb to the multiplex PCR reads, yields one record per CDR3 protein. The data hold roughly 400,000 distinct CDR3 sequences, with around a fifth observed a single time. The sample in question was peripheral blood mononuclear cells (PBMCs), obtained when the disease was refractory, from a patient treated with antithyroid drugs. These receptor sequences come from a female donor with Graves disease. Each CDR3 is given with its conserved first and last residue. Fields, in order: clone size, J gene, D gene, V gene, CDR3 protein, CDR3 DNA. D genes are given only for firm matches. Not all rows give a size; the values are once, few, many and, for expanded clones, a class.

-	TRBJ1-5	TRBD1	TRBV19	CASSIGDRDQPQHF	TGTGCCAGTAGTATCGGGGACAGGGACCAGCCCCAGCATTTT
-	TRBJ2-7	TRBD2	TRBV5-1	CASSRGLAGGSTYEQYF	TGCGCCAGCAGCCGGGGACTAGCGGGAGGCTCGACCTACGAGCAGTACTTC
-	TRBJ2-3	TRBD1	TRBV6-1	CASRRDRGRDTQYF	TGTGCCAGCAGACGCGACAGGGGACGAGATACGCAGTATTTT
-	TRBJ2-2	TRBD2	TRBV10-3	CASKGTSGRNTGELFF	TGTGCCAGCAAAGGGACTAGCGGAAGGAACACCGGGGAGCTGTTTTTT
-	TRBJ1-5	TRBD1	TRBV11-2	CASSLGGGDRVRNQPQHF	TGTGCCAGCAGCTTAGGGGGGGGGGACAGGGTGCGCAATCAGCCCCAGCATTTT
many	TRBJ1-1	TRBD1	TRBV18	CASSGQPGFDTEAFF	TGTGCCAGCTCGGGACAGCCTGGTTTTGACACTGAAGCTTTCTTT
-	TRBJ2-1	-	TRBV5-1	CASSWRGDPWDEQFF	TGCGCCAGCAGCTGGAGGGGGGACCCCTGGGATGAGCAGTTCTTC
few	TRBJ1-5	TRBD1	TRBV30	CAWDRGGQPQHF	TGTGCCTGGGACAGGGGCGGACAGCCCCAGCATTTT
-	TRBJ2-5	TRBD1	TRBV7-9	CASSLGTAHQETQYF	TGTGCCAGCAGTCTTGGGACAGCGCACCAAGAGACCCAGTACTTC
few	TRBJ2-7	TRBD1	TRBV30	CAWSVESGGAYEQYF	TGTGCCTGGAGTGTAGAGTCAGGGGGTGCCTACGAGCAGTACTTC
-	TRBJ1-3	-	TRBV11-2	CASSLEGWVYGNTIYF	TGTGCCAGCAGCTTAGAGGGATGGGTGTATGGAAACACCATATATTTT
few	TRBJ2-7	-	TRBV12-3/TRBV12-4	CASGGTADYEQYF	TGTGCCAGCGGGGGAACAGCAGACTACGAGCAGTACTTC
-	TRBJ2-1	-	TRBV30	CASWGPGENEQFF	TGTGCCTCTTGGGGACCTGGCGAAAATGAGCAGTTCTTC
-	TRBJ1-6	-	TRBV12-3/TRBV12-4	CASSRTDYNSPLHF	TGTGCCAGCAGCCGGACAGATTATAATTCACCCCTCCACTTT
many	TRBJ2-7	TRBD2	TRBV20-1	CSARKRAAGGRSYEQYF	TGCAGTGCTAGAAAGCGGGCAGCGGGAGGGCGCTCCTACGAGCAGTACTTC
-	TRBJ2-5	TRBD2	TRBV7-9	CASSLVRLAERYQETQYF	TGTGCCAGCAGCTTAGTGCGCCTAGCGGAGAGGTACCAAGAGACCCAGTACTTC
-	TRBJ2-6	-	TRBV5-1	CASRAGSGANVLTF	TGCGCCAGCAGAGCCGGCTCTGGGGCCAACGTCCTGACTTTC
many	TRBJ1-6	-	TRBV6-1	CASSEKSGESPLHF	TGTGCCAGCAGTGAAAAATCGGGGGAATCACCCCTCCACTTT
many	TRBJ2-6	-	TRBV27	CASRRDVGDSGANVLTF	TGTGCCAGCAGACGGGACGTCGGGGACTCTGGGGCCAACGTCCTGACTTTC
-	TRBJ2-7	TRBD1	TRBV28	CASQFRDSPYEQYF	TGTGCCAGCCAATTCCGGGACAGCCCCTACGAGCAGTACTTC
few	TRBJ2-7	-	TRBV7-9	CASSFRVWGEQYF	TGTGCCAGCAGCTTCCGGGTCTGGGGCGAGCAGTACTTC
few	TRBJ1-2	-	TRBV9	CASSAGTKPGYTYGYTF	TGTGCCAGCAGCGCAGGGACCAAACCCGGATACACCTATGGCTACACCTTC
-	TRBJ2-7	-	TRBV6-4	CAVHREGYEQYF	TGTGCCGTACACAGGGAAGGGTACGAGCAGTACTTC
-	TRBJ2-7	-	TRBV9	CASSVGREGHEQYF	TGTGCCAGCAGCGTAGGTCGGGAAGGCCACGAGCAGTACTTC
-	TRBJ2-2	-	TRBV10-2	CASSEVGFGELFF	TGCGCCAGCAGTGAGGTCGGCTTCGGGGAGCTGTTTTTT
few	TRBJ2-4	-	TRBV5-1	CASRLRLADNIQYF	TGCGCCAGCAGGCTACGCCTGGCCGACAACATTCAGTACTTC
-	TRBJ2-5	-	TRBV9	CASSFTSGSEETQYF	TGCGCCAGCAGCTTTACCTCGGGGTCGGAAGAGACCCAGTACTTC
-	TRBJ2-4	TRBD1	TRBV6-1	CASSGTGWAKNIQYF	TGTGCCAGCAGTGGGACAGGGTGGGCCAAAAACATTCAGTACTTC